The 19 T cell receptor beta chains reported below all come from one sample, sequenced in a study of CD8 T cells in ankylosing spondylitis. TCRdb independently ran MiXCR on the 5' RACE reads; one entry per CDR3 protein. The table lists about 140,000 distinct CDR3 sequences, around a third of them singletons. Sequencing used synovial fluid, either unsorted or a sorted T cell fraction (not recorded which). The receptors here all came from a male donor with ankylosing spondylitis.

This clonotype was counted at least ten times. The V and J genes are TRBV18 and TRBJ1-5; a possible D gene is TRBD1 (5 bases). In germline, CDR1 is KGHSH, CDR2 LQKENI. Trimming removed 2 bases at V and 5 bases at J, with 10 bases between. The CDR3 loop spans 14 amino acids. The CDR3 DNA reads TGTGCCAGCTCACCATTGGGGACCGATCAGCCCCAGCATTTT. Its translation: CASSPLGTDQPQHF.

V and J are TRBV28 and TRBJ1-3, with D possibly being TRBD1 (5 bases). This CDR3 region has 13 residues. Per the germline V gene, CDR1 is MDHEN and CDR2 is SYDVKM. Trimming removed 8 bases at V and 4 bases at J, with 12 bases between. CDR3 bases: TGTGCCAGCGCATGGGGCCTAGGAAACACCATATATTTT. It translates to CASAWGLGNTIYF.

The table lists this clonotype with many counts. V and J are TRBV3-1 and TRBJ2-7, with D tentatively TRBD2 (5 bases). V gave up 1 base and J gave up 6 bases, with 19 bases separating them. CDR3 length: 16 residues. Looked up from germline, CDR1 is LGHDT and CDR2 is YNNKEL (reference sequence). DNA of the CDR3: TGTGCCAGCAGCCAAGCGTCCCCAGAGGTCGCGGGCGAGCAGTACTTC. This sequence encodes CASSQASPEVAGEQYF.

The rearrangement joins TRBV6-1 to TRBJ2-3; D assignment may be TRBD1 or TRBD2 (5 bases each). The CDR3 is 11 amino acids. V lost 10 bases and J 2 bases, leaving 7 bases between the germline ends. CDR1 and CDR2 (germline): MNHNS, SASEGT. The chain's CDR3 is CATGHTDTQYF. The DNA for the CDR3 is TGTGCCACGGGGCACACAGATACGCAGTATTTT.

The CDR3: CASSAPGLAGVGQFF. For the CDR3, the DNA is TGTGCCAGCAGTGCCCCGGGACTAGCGGGAGTGGGGCAGTTCTTC. The chain carries TRBV12-3 or TRBV12-4 and TRBJ2-1; 14 bases are a match to TRBD2. The CDR3 totals 15 residues. J lost 12 bases, V lost 5 bases, and 9 bases had no gene match.

This clonotype was counted only a few times. The chain couples TRBV4-1 to TRBJ2-1, with 11 bases that match TRBD2. This CDR3 region has 15 residues. CDR1 is MGHRA, CDR2 YSYEKL, per germline. V lost 4 bases and J lost 10; bases outside the gene matches: 9. As DNA, the CDR3 is TGCGCCAGCAGCCTAGCGGGAGGGGGGGGAGGAGAGCAGTTCTTC. Its translation: CASSLAGGGGGEQFF.

The rearrangement uses TRBV20-1 and TRBJ1-1; 7 bases match TRBD1. The V segment lost 1 base and the J segment 6 bases; nucleotides outside the gene matches: 8. CDR3 length: 14 amino acids. From germline, CDR1 is DFQATT and CDR2 SNEGSKA (reference sequence). In DNA form, the CDR3 reads TGCAGTGCTAGAGCCCCAGGGGGGTCGGCTGAAGCTTTCTTT. Translation gives CSARAPGGSAEAFF.

V gene TRBV24-1 combines with J gene TRBJ1-2, with a weak D call TRBD1 (6 bases). The CDR3 loop spans 13 amino acids. Trimming removed 4 bases from V and 2 bases from J, with 7 bases in between. Germline V gene lookup returns CDR1 KGHDR and CDR2 SFDVKD. CDR3 protein: CATSETGNYGYTF. CDR3 nucleotide sequence: TGTGCCACCAGTGAAACAGGGAACTATGGCTACACCTTC.

This clonotype appeared many times. This chain connects TRBV12-3 or TRBV12-4 to TRBJ1-2; TRBD1 agrees at 9 bases. This CDR3 region has 13 residues. With V trimmed by 6 bases and J by 11 bases, 10 bases remained unmatched. CDR3 sequence: CASSPTGGSGYTF. In DNA form, the CDR3 reads TGTGCCAGCAGCCCTACAGGGGGCAGTGGTTACACCTTC.

This clonotype was detected only a few times. The CDR3 coding sequence is TGTGCCAGCAGCCGCCGACAGGGAGGCACCGGGGAGCTGTTTTTT. It codes for CASSRRQGGTGELFF. The chain recombines TRBV7-9 with TRBJ2-2; possible D gene TRBD1, 7 bases. Germline V gene sequence: CDR1 SEHNR, CDR2 FQNEAQ (reference sequence). Deletions cut 5 bases from V and 4 bases from J, with 14 bases between. This CDR3 has 15 amino acids.

The rearrangement links TRBV6-2 or TRBV6-3 to TRBJ1-5; 8 nucleotides agree with TRBD1. The CDR3 loop spans 14 amino acids. V lost 6 bases, J lost 3 bases, and 4 bases stayed unmatched. CDR1 MNHEY and CDR2 SVGEGT come from the germline V gene. The CDR3 loop is CASRGTGDNQPQHF. In DNA, the CDR3 is TGTGCCAGCAGGGGGACAGGAGACAATCAGCCCCAGCATTTT.

This clonotype showed up just a few times. V gene TRBV5-1 combines with J gene TRBJ2-1; tentative D call: TRBD1 (6 bases). Germline CDR1 SGHRS, CDR2 YFSETQ. The CDR3 is 14 residues long. The V gene lost 1 base and the J gene lost 5 bases, with 10 bases spanning the gap. CDR3 coding DNA: TGCGCCAGCAGCTTGAGGGACACTAACAATGAGCAGTTCTTC. Translation: CASSLRDTNNEQFF.

In this sample, this clonotype turned up a few times. This chain uses TRBV10-3 with TRBJ2-3; 7 bases map to TRBD2. This CDR3 region has 13 residues. Germline V CDR1 and CDR2: ENHRY, SYGVKD. Unmatched junction bases numbered 8, after V lost 10 bases and J lost 4 bases. Written as DNA, the CDR3 is TGTGCCAGCATGCGGGGGACGGCAGATACGCAGTATTTT. Its translation: CASMRGTADTQYF.

This chain uses TRBV25-1 with TRBJ1-1; 10 bases are shared with TRBD1. Trimming at V came to 6 bases and at J to 3 bases, leaving 10 bases not matched to a gene. Germline V lookup: CDR1 MGHDK, CDR2 SYGVNS. This CDR3 comprises 16 residues. DNA of the CDR3: TGTGCCAGCAGCCCGGCGGGACAGGGGAGGGACACTGAAGCTTTCTTT. This gives the protein CASSPAGQGRDTEAFF.

Only a few counts were recorded for this clonotype. The chain has TRBV4-2 and TRBJ2-3; the D is unclear. CDR3 size: 13 residues. Germline V CDR1 and CDR2: LGHNA, YNFKEQ. Deletions cut 0 bases from V and 3 bases from J, with 4 bases between. The CDR3 DNA sequence: TGTGCCAGCAGCCAAGATCGGACAGATACGCAGTATTTT. Translating gives CASSQDRTDTQYF.

This clonotype showed up just a few times. This rearrangement joins TRBV6-2 or TRBV6-3 to TRBJ2-7; the D gene is possibly TRBD1 (6 bases). The CDR3 has 13 amino acids. From germline, CDR1 is MNHEY and CDR2 SVGEGT. V was shortened by 7 bases and J by 0 bases, with 10 bases between the two germline ends. CDR3 sequence reads: CASTGTSSYEQYF. The CDR3 DNA sequence: TGTGCCAGCACCGGGACAAGCTCCTACGAGCAGTACTTC.

This clonotype was counted a few times. The chain carries TRBV9 and TRBJ2-3; possibly TRBD2 for D (6 bases). Germline loops: CDR1 SGDLS, CDR2 YYNGEE. The CDR3 is made up of 14 amino acids. Trimming took off 0 bases at V and 5 bases at J, with 10 bases between the two ends. CDR3 region: CASSVGAGLDTQYF. CDR3 nucleotide sequence: TGTGCCAGCAGCGTAGGGGCGGGGTTAGATACGCAGTATTTT.

The J gene is TRBJ2-3, the V gene TRBV12-3 or TRBV12-4, with D tentatively TRBD2 (6 bases). The CDR3 totals 13 residues. V lost 6 bases and J 8 bases, leaving 15 bases between the germline ends. The CDR3 nucleotides are TGTGCCAGCAGCTCGACACCGGGGGTTACGCAGTATTTT. Its translation is CASSSTPGVTQYF.

V is TRBV7-6 and J is TRBJ2-3; weak D call: TRBD1 (7 bases). Trimming shortened V by 5 bases and J by 4 bases, and 16 bases separated the two germline ends. CDR3 length equals 15 residues. Germline CDR1 reads SGHVS; CDR2 reads FNYEAQ. The CDR3 here is CASSPRGEVADTQYF. CDR3 bases: TGTGCCAGCAGCCCCAGGGGGGAGGTCGCAGATACGCAGTATTTT.